These 14 T cell receptor beta chains were sequenced from one sample in a study of identical twins. TCRdb re-called the 5' RACE reads with MiXCR, one entry per CDR3 protein. The sample lists some 900,000 distinct CDR3 sequences; roughly an eighth were seen once. This sample also belongs to another study, concerning yellow fever vaccine responses in identical twins.

Sequenced input: PBMCs. The receptors were gathered from a woman younger than 35 in good health.

The chain joins TRBV15 to TRBJ2-1, with a weak D call TRBD1 (7 bases). Looked up from germline, CDR1 is LNHNV and CDR2 is YYDKDF (reference sequence). This CDR3 region has 16 residues. Trimming removed 3 bases at V and 8 bases at J, with 20 bases between. The CDR3: CATSSDRQGGYDEQFF. DNA of the CDR3: TGTGCCACCAGCAGCGACCGGCAGGGGGGCTATGATGAGCAGTTCTTC.

This clonotype occurred a few times. The chain links TRBV3-1 to TRBJ2-2, with TRBD1 matching over 7 bases. CDR1 and CDR2 (germline): LGHDT, YNNKEL (reference sequence). Trimming removed 7 bases from V and 1 base from J; junction bases left unmatched: 6. The CDR3 spans 15 residues. CDR3 DNA sequence: TGTGCCAGCACCACCGGGACAGAGAACACCGGGGAGCTGTTTTTT. Translation: CASTTGTENTGELFF.

This clonotype appeared many times. CDR3 nucleotide sequence: TGTGCCAGCAGTTTACTAGCGGGAGGGCCAGATACGCAGTATTTT. It specifies CASSLLAGGPDTQYF. The chain recombines TRBV27 with TRBJ2-3; 12 nucleotides match TRBD2. Germline CDR1 is MNHEY and CDR2 is SMNVEV (reference sequence). The trim removed 2 bases at V and 4 bases at J, leaving 1 base unmatched. The CDR3 is made up of 15 amino acids.

The table lists this clonotype with a few counts. The gene calls are TRBV20-1 and TRBJ2-1, with 13 bases fitting TRBD2. Germline V gene data show CDR1 as DFQATT and CDR2 as SNEGSKA (reference sequence). The CDR3 is 15 residues long. The V segment lost 0 bases and the J segment 7 bases; nucleotides outside the gene matches: 3. This CDR3 is CSARDGTSGINEQFF. In DNA, the CDR3 is TGCAGTGCTAGAGACGGGACTAGCGGGATTAATGAGCAGTTCTTC.

This clonotype was observed a handful of times. The chain combines TRBV5-1 with TRBJ1-6, with D unresolved. The ends were cut back, 4 bases at V and 0 bases at J, with 14 bases in the middle. The CDR3 consists of 17 residues. CDR1 is SGHRS and CDR2 is YFSETQ in the germline V gene. CDR3 region: CASSETGGSSYNSPLHF. The CDR3 nucleotides are TGCGCCAGCAGCGAAACGGGTGGGAGCTCCTATAATTCACCCCTCCACTTT. Complete variable domain (other parts from reference TRBV5-1 and TRBJ1-6): KAGVTQTPRYLIKTRGQQVTLSCSPISGHRSVSWYQQTPGQGLQFLFEYFSETQRNKGNFPGRFSGRQFSNSRSEMNVSTLELGDSALYLCASSETGGSSYNSPLHFGNGTRLTVT.

The rearrangement joins TRBV11-3 to TRBJ2-7, with 10 bases identical to TRBD2. The ends lost 4 bases at V and 3 bases at J; junction bases unmatched: 12. The germline gives CDR1 SGHNT, CDR2 YENEEA. CDR3 length equals 17 residues. CDR3 nucleotide sequence: TGTGCCAGCAGCTCGGGCGAAGCGGGAGGGCGAAACTACGAGCAGTACTTC. Protein sequence: CASSSGEAGGRNYEQYF.

V is TRBV9 and J is TRBJ2-2, with D tentatively TRBD1 (5 bases). The V gene lost 0 bases and the J gene lost 4 bases, with 10 bases spanning the gap. Germline V gene data show CDR1 as SGDLS and CDR2 as YYNGEE. The CDR3 contains 15 residues. The DNA for the CDR3 is TGTGCCAGCAGCGTAGACAGGCAGGGCACCGGGGAGCTGTTTTTT. This translates into CASSVDRQGTGELFF.

The chain employs TRBV7-9 and TRBJ2-3; 11 bases match TRBD2. V trimming: 5 bases; J trimming: 5 bases; junction bases outside the gene matches: 6. This CDR3 spans 15 amino acids. The germline V gene encodes CDR1 SEHNR and CDR2 FQNEAQ (reference sequence). The DNA for the CDR3 is TGTGCCAGCAGCCCTAGCGGGAGGTGGTTAGATACGCAGTATTTT. Translation: CASSPSGRWLDTQYF.

This clonotype has more than one count but fewer than ten. J is TRBJ2-7 and V is TRBV6-1; tentative D call: TRBD1 (6 bases). Trimming shortened V by 6 bases and J by 2 bases, and 14 bases separated the two germline ends. CDR1 is MNHNS, CDR2 SASEGT, per germline. This CDR3 region has 14 residues. The CDR3 coding sequence is TGTGCCAGCAGCCCGGGACAAAAGGCCTACGAGCAGTACTTC. Protein sequence: CASSPGQKAYEQYF.

The V and J genes are TRBV7-9 and TRBJ2-7, with D possibly being TRBD2 (6 bases). The CDR3 is 14 amino acids. Per germline, CDR1 SEHNR and CDR2 FQNEAQ (reference sequence). Trimming took off 5 bases at V and 4 bases at J, with 15 bases between the two ends. The chain's CDR3 is CASSPGEERYEQYV. CDR3 DNA sequence: TGTGCCAGCAGCCCGGGGGAGGAACGGTACGAGCAGTACGTC.

In its sample, this clonotype was seen many times. V and J are TRBV12-3 or TRBV12-4 and TRBJ2-1; 7 bases map to TRBD2. CDR3 size: 15 residues. V lost 1 base, J lost 5 bases, and 5 bases stayed unmatched. The CDR3 nucleotides are TGTGCCAGCAGTTTAGTTGCTAGCGGCAACAATGAGCAGTTCTTC. This encodes CASSLVASGNNEQFF.

This sequence joins TRBV5-5 and TRBJ2-3; 12 positions agree with TRBD2. This CDR3 region has 18 residues. Germline V CDR1 and CDR2: SGHKS, YYEKEE (reference sequence). The junction had 7 bases not matched to a gene; V was cut back by 2 bases and J by 0 bases. DNA of the CDR3: TGTGCCAGCAGCTTACTAGCGGGGGGACTTACTAGCACAGATACGCAGTATTTT. This codes for CASSLLAGGLTSTDTQYF.

Ten or more counts support this clonotype. This chain uses TRBV19 with TRBJ2-1; no clear D gene. The ends were cut back, 2 bases at V and 8 bases at J, with 10 bases in the middle. Germline CDR1 reads LNHDA; CDR2 reads SQIVND (reference sequence). The CDR3 covers 13 residues. Here the CDR3 reads CASSILVPHEQFF. CDR3 bases: TGTGCCAGTAGTATACTAGTACCACATGAGCAGTTCTTC.

Notes on this clonotype: Possible read error: a much larger clone is one base away. The J gene is TRBJ2-2, the V gene TRBV12-3 or TRBV12-4; 8 positions match TRBD2. The length of the CDR3 is 17 residues. Losses at the gene ends were 6 bases for V and 4 bases for J; bases not matched to a gene: 13. The CDR3 loop reads CASSTLGKAGVTGELFF. In nucleotides, the CDR3 is TGTGCCAGCAGCACCTTAGGGAAAGCGGGAGTCACCGGGGAGCTGTTTTTT.